Following are 20 T cell receptor beta chains from one sample sequenced in a study of human T cells and chemical hapten exposure. Blood, whole and unfractionated, served as the source for total RNA extraction. MiXCR, run by TCRdb on the 5' RACE reads, gives a single entry per CDR3 protein. The table shows under 100,000 distinct CDR3 sequences, with 15% to 20% occurring only once. These receptors all stem from a female donor in good health.

The chain carries TRBV3-1 and TRBJ2-1; the D is unclear. This CDR3 is 10 amino acids long. Trimming removed 11 bases from V and 8 bases from J, with 10 bases in between. Germline lookup yields CDR1 LGHDT and CDR2 YNNKEL (reference sequence). Here the CDR3 reads CARNWDEQFF. The CDR3 DNA is TGTGCCCGAAACTGGGATGAGCAGTTCTTC.

In this sample, this clonotype turned up a few times. V and J are TRBV4-1 and TRBJ2-3; TRBD2 matches at 7 bases. This CDR3 has 16 residues. Germline CDR1 MGHRA, CDR2 YSYEKL. Trimming took 0 bases from V and 0 from J; bases not matched to a gene: 3. CDR3 loop: CASSQEGGGSTDTQYF. CDR3 sequence (DNA): TGCGCCAGCAGCCAAGAAGGCGGGGGTAGCACAGATACGCAGTATTTT.

The rearrangement uses TRBV6-5 and TRBJ2-7; possibly TRBD2 for D (5 bases). V shed 8 bases and J shed 2 bases, with 16 bases lying between them. This CDR3 is built from 14 residues. Looked up from germline, CDR1 is MNHEY and CDR2 is SVGAGI. As DNA, the CDR3 is TGTGCCAGCTCCCCGCGGGTCGGCCCCTACGAGCAGTACTTC. Its protein product is CASSPRVGPYEQYF.

This clonotype has more than one count but fewer than ten. V is TRBV29-1 and J is TRBJ1-1; D is perhaps TRBD1 (6 bases). Looked up from germline, CDR1 is SQVTM and CDR2 is ANQGSEA. The CDR3 sequence is 14 residues long. The V end lost 4 bases, the J end lost 1 base, and 13 bases lay between the germline ends. The CDR3, as DNA: TGCAGCGTTGCCCCATCGACAGGGAACACTGAAGCTTTCTTT. This translates into CSVAPSTGNTEAFF.

The chain couples TRBV19 to TRBJ2-7; TRBD1 agrees at 7 bases. V gave up 9 bases and J gave up 5 bases; unmatched junction bases: 10. This CDR3 region has 13 residues. The germline CDR1 and CDR2 sequences are LNHDA and SQIVND (reference sequence). The CDR3 protein is CARELTGSHEQYF. CDR3 DNA: TGTGCCAGAGAACTGACAGGGAGCCACGAGCAGTACTTC.

In its sample, this clonotype was seen a few times. The rearrangement links TRBV7-2 to TRBJ1-2, with D hard to call. Looked up from germline, CDR1 is SGHTA and CDR2 is FQGNSA. The CDR3 has 15 residues. V lost 5 bases to trimming and J lost 5 bases, with 18 bases between them. CDR3: CASSASWMTSYGYTF. The DNA for the CDR3 is TGTGCCAGCAGCGCCTCATGGATGACCTCTTATGGCTACACCTTC.

This clonotype turned up a few times. The V and J genes are TRBV20-1 and TRBJ2-2; no firm D call. The V end was cut by 0 bases, the J end by 6 bases, with 5 bases between. Germline V gene data show CDR1 as DFQATT and CDR2 as SNEGSKA (reference sequence). The CDR3 spans 12 residues. CDR3 nucleotides: TGCAGTGCTAGAGACCGTCCCGGGGAGCTGTTTTTT. Its translation is CSARDRPGELFF.

This clonotype was seen more than once but under ten times. J is TRBJ1-5 and V is TRBV25-1, with D tentatively TRBD1 (5 bases). Germline CDR1 MGHDK, CDR2 SYGVNS. The CDR3 has 17 amino acids. V lost 4 bases and J lost 2, with 18 bases in between. The CDR3 here is CASSGERAAGRNQPQHF. For the CDR3, the DNA is TGTGCCAGCAGTGGTGAACGGGCTGCGGGGCGCAATCAGCCCCAGCATTTT.

V and J are TRBV12-3 or TRBV12-4 and TRBJ1-2; D perhaps matches TRBD1 (5 bases). This CDR3 comprises 14 residues. Between the trimmed V and J ends, which lost 6 bases and 8 bases, there was a span of 19 bases. The CDR3 region has the DNA TGTGCCAGCAGCAAGGCAGGGTTCATAAAGGGCTACACCTTC. Translating it yields CASSKAGFIKGYTF.

This clonotype was observed a handful of times. The gene calls are TRBV5-1 and TRBJ1-1, with TRBD1 as a possible D gene (5 bases). The CDR3 contains 15 residues. Germline loops: CDR1 SGHRS, CDR2 YFSETQ. Between the trimmed V and J ends, which lost 0 bases and 0 bases, there was a span of 9 bases. The CDR3 sequence: CASSLAGTMNTEAFF. CDR3 in DNA: TGCGCCAGCAGCTTGGCAGGGACGATGAACACTGAAGCTTTCTTT.

This clonotype was recorded a few times. The chain links TRBV2 to TRBJ2-1, with TRBD2 identical over 11 bases. The CDR3 spans 17 residues. The ends lost 2 bases at V and 1 base at J; junction bases unmatched: 4. Looked up from germline, CDR1 is SNHLY and CDR2 is FYNNEI. The CDR3 coding sequence is TGTGCCAGCAGTGAACCCCCTAGCGGGAGGTCCTACAATGAGCAGTTCTTC. This translates into CASSEPPSGRSYNEQFF.

This clonotype was seen more than once but under ten times. The chain is built from TRBV7-9 and TRBJ1-2, with 7 positions matching TRBD1. The CDR3 totals 14 residues. Germline CDR1 reads SEHNR; CDR2 reads FQNEAQ (reference sequence). The V segment lost 10 bases and the J segment 6 bases; nucleotides outside the gene matches: 14. The CDR3 nucleotides read TGTGCCACCATATACCGGGACAGCGGCAATGGCTACACCTTC. It translates to CATIYRDSGNGYTF.

A few counts support this clonotype. This chain links TRBV6-5 with TRBJ2-4, with 7 bases that match TRBD2. Germline loops: CDR1 MNHEY, CDR2 SVGAGI. The CDR3 consists of 12 residues. The CDR3 DNA sequence: TGTGTTTCGCGGGGGAACAAAAACATTCAGTACTTC. Translating gives CVSRGNKNIQYF.

The chain combines TRBV10-3 with TRBJ2-1; perhaps TRBD2 as D (5 bases). V was shortened by 7 bases and J by 7 bases, with 14 bases between the two germline ends. CDR1 ENHRY and CDR2 SYGVKD come from the germline V gene. There are 13 residues in the CDR3. CDR3 nucleotides: TGTGCCATCACCCGAGACTACCAAAATGAGCAGTTCTTC. This sequence encodes CAITRDYQNEQFF.

The V and J genes are TRBV11-2 and TRBJ2-7; D might be TRBD2 (5 bases). CDR1 is SGHAT and CDR2 is FQNNGV in the germline V gene. The ends were cut back, 7 bases at V and 7 bases at J, with 29 bases in the middle. The CDR3 length is 17 residues. DNA for the CDR3: TGTGCCAGCACCCTTTCGGGGTCGCCAGCTCAGGCCCCTGAGCAGTACTTC. Translating gives CASTLSGSPAQAPEQYF.

The chain is built from TRBV28 and TRBJ2-7; D unresolved. Germline loops: CDR1 MDHEN, CDR2 SYDVKM. CDR3 length: 12 residues. V was pared by 10 bases and J by 4 bases, with 14 bases between. CDR3 coding DNA: TGTGCCACCCGCGGTAGGGCTTACGAGCAGTACTTC. Translating it yields CATRGRAYEQYF.

Only a few counts were recorded for this clonotype. CDR3 protein: CASSLGLAGDWEQYF. The CDR3 nucleotides read TGTGCCAGCAGCCTCGGACTAGCGGGAGATTGGGAGCAGTACTTC. The chain has TRBV7-2 and TRBJ2-7; TRBD2 matches 13 bases. Germline-derived CDR1 and CDR2 are SGHTA and FQGNSA. This CDR3 comprises 15 residues. V lost 5 bases, J lost 7 bases, and 8 bases stayed unmatched.

Only a few counts were recorded for this clonotype. The V gene is TRBV4-3, the J gene TRBJ2-1; a weak D match, TRBD1 (5 bases). Trimming removed 0 bases from V and 12 bases from J, with 15 bases in between. CDR3 length: 14 amino acids. Germline V gene sequence: CDR1 LGHNA, CDR2 YSLEER. DNA for the CDR3: TGCGCCAGCAGCCAAGAAGTTGGGGCGGTCGTGCAGTTCTTC. Translating gives CASSQEVGAVVQFF.

This clonotype was detected a few times. This sequence joins TRBV20-1 and TRBJ1-5; D gene uncertain. The CDR3 has 14 amino acids. CDR1 DFQATT and CDR2 SNEGSKA come from the germline V gene (reference sequence). V lost 6 bases and J lost 3, with 15 bases in between. CDR3 in DNA: TGCAGTGCCAGCGAGTACGGCCTCAATCAGCCCCAGCATTTT. It yields the protein CSASEYGLNQPQHF.

The sample holds many counts of this clonotype. This chain connects TRBV10-3 to TRBJ1-2; no definite D call. This CDR3 is built from 16 residues. Germline CDR1 and CDR2: ENHRY and SYGVKD. V lost 7 bases to trimming and J lost 0 bases, with 18 bases between them. The CDR3 sequence: CAIKSGKSASNYGYTF. CDR3 DNA: TGTGCCATCAAATCCGGCAAGTCGGCTTCTAACTATGGCTACACCTTC.